This T cell receptor (beta chain) is from a study of blood T cells in healthy people across ages. Study-level results: As age increased, TCR beta diversity per million T cells fell in a roughly linear fashion. When set beside aged donors, long-lived donors presented more naive CD4+ cells and higher diversity.

This clonotype showed up many times. Its antigen remains unknown. Primers used in a second PCR of about 7 to 12 cycles were a sample-barcoded 5' primer and a J-beta primer mix. TCRdb re-analysed the 5' RACE reads in MiXCR, keeping a single row per CDR3 protein. The table has over 750,000 distinct CDR3 sequences, around a quarter seen once. These data are also associated with another study on T cells of mothers and their children. From that report: The study obtained over 8 million TCR beta CDR3 reads per mother and around 3 million per child.

Sequences were obtained from blood. The receptor's source is a boy aged 5-17 years in good health.

The CDR3 sequence is CASSFRQGTNEKLFF. The CDR3 nucleotides are TGTGCCAGCAGTTTCCGACAGGGAACTAATGAAAAACTGTTTTTT. V is TRBV6-5 and J is TRBJ1-4; 7 nucleotides agree with TRBD1. Germline V gene sequence: CDR1 MNHEY, CDR2 SVGAGI. There are 15 residues in the CDR3. The trim removed 4 bases at V and 1 base at J, leaving 3 bases unmatched.